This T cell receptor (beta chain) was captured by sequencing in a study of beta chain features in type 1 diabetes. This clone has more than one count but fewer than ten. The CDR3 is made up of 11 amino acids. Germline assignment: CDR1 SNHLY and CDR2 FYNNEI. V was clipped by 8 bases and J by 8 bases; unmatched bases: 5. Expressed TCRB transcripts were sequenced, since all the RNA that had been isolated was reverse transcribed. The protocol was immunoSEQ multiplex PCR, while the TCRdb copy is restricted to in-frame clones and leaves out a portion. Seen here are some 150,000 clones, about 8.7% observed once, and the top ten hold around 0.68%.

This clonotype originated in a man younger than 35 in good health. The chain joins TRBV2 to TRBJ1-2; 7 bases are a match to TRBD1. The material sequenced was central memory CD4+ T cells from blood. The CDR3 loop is CASATGDGYTF. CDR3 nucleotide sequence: TGTGCCAGCGCCACAGGGGACGGCTACACCTTC.